The 13 T cell receptor beta chains reported below all come from one sample, sequenced in a study of PD-L1 blockade in urothelial cancer. The repertoire was sequenced with immunoSEQ multiplex PCR; TCRdb's copy has only in-frame clones and lacks some. The sample has about 84,000 clones, 90% seen once. The input for sequencing was PBMCs, taken around atezolizumab (anti-PD-L1) treatment. The receptor set was obtained from a man aged 55-75 years with urothelial cancer.

V and J are TRBV28 and TRBJ1-5; D possibly corresponds to TRBD1 (5 bases). There are 12 residues in the CDR3. Germline V gene lookup returns CDR1 MDHEN and CDR2 SYDVKM. Trimming shortened V by 8 bases and J by 6 bases, and 11 bases separated the two germline ends. CDR3 in amino acids: CASVQVSQPQHF. In nucleotides, the CDR3 is TGTGCCAGCGTACAGGTTAGTCAGCCCCAGCATTTT. Filled out from reference TRBV28 and TRBJ1-5, the complete variable domain reads DVKVTQSSRYLVKRTGEKVFLECVQDMDHENMFWYRQDPGLGLRLIYFSYDVKMKEKGDIPEGYSVSREKKERFSLILESASTNQTSMYLCASVQVSQPQHFGDGTRLSIL.

The rearrangement links TRBV7-9 to TRBJ2-1; D unclear. V was pared by 7 bases and J by 2 bases, with 6 bases between. Germline V gene sequence: CDR1 SEHNR, CDR2 FQNEAQ (reference sequence). CDR3 length equals 12 residues. CDR3 bases: TGTGCCAGCATGTCAACCTACAATGAGCAGTTCTTC. This codes for CASMSTYNEQFF.

This clone was seen a single time. The chain links TRBV9 to TRBJ2-3, with D uncertain. Germline CDR1 SGDLS, CDR2 YYNGEE. This CDR3 spans 12 amino acids. V lost 2 bases, J lost 3 bases, and 4 bases lay in between. This CDR3 is CASSVQTDTQYF. In DNA form, the CDR3 reads TGTGCCAGCAGCGTTCAGACAGATACGCAGTATTTT.

The chain uses TRBV6-1 and TRBJ2-1; D may be TRBD2 (7 bases). V lost 10 bases, J lost 6 bases, and 19 bases lay in between. CDR3 length equals 14 residues. Per the germline V gene, CDR1 is MNHNS and CDR2 is SASEGT. The CDR3 here is CATLMVGGANEQFF. CDR3 DNA: TGTGCCACTCTAATGGTTGGGGGGGCCAATGAGCAGTTCTTC.

There are a few counts of this clone. This sample includes further DNA sequences coding for the same CDR3. The CDR3, as DNA: TGTGCCAGCAGCGTAGGACAGGGGGCGTCCTACGAGCAGTACTTC. This codes for CASSVGQGASYEQYF. The chain uses TRBV9 and TRBJ2-7, with 10 bases fitting TRBD1. Germline V gene lookup returns CDR1 SGDLS and CDR2 YYNGEE. After removal of 0 bases from V and 1 base from J, the junction contained 1 base not matched to a gene. The CDR3 runs to 15 residues.

The chain couples TRBV5-5 to TRBJ2-7, with D possibly matching TRBD2 (6 bases). Trimming cost V 4 bases and J 3 bases, with 26 bases left between them. The V gene's germline CDR1 is SGHKS and CDR2 YYEKEE (reference sequence). The CDR3 loop spans 18 amino acids. Written as DNA, the CDR3 is TGTGCCAGCAGCCACACGGCGTCCGGGGGTCCTGTGGGCTACGAGCAGTACTTC. Protein: CASSHTASGGPVGYEQYF. Together with reference TRBV5-5 and TRBJ2-7, the CDR3 gives the full variable domain: DAGVTQSPTHLIKTRGQQVTLRCSPISGHKSVSWYQQVLGQGPQFIFQYYEKEERGRGNFPDRFSARQFPNYSSELNVNALLLGDSALYLCASSHTASGGPVGYEQYFGPGTRLTVT.

This chain links TRBV7-9 with TRBJ1-1; 7 bases match TRBD1. Germline values: CDR1 SEHNR, CDR2 FQNEAQ (reference sequence). The CDR3 loop spans 17 amino acids. The junction had 12 bases not matched to a gene; V was cut back by 1 base and J by 4 bases. The DNA of the CDR3 is TGTGCCAGCAGCTTAGAAGGGGGCGACAGGGTAGGCACTGAAGCTTTCTTT. Its translation: CASSLEGGDRVGTEAFF.

The chain recombines TRBV9 with TRBJ2-2; TRBD1 might be the D (5 bases). CDR3 size: 13 residues. Trimming took 0 bases from V and 5 from J, leaving 5 bases between them. CDR1 is SGDLS and CDR2 is YYNGEE in the germline V gene. CDR3 sequence: CASSVAGTGELFF. DNA of the CDR3: TGTGCCAGCAGCGTAGCAGGGACCGGGGAGCTGTTTTTT.

The V gene is TRBV5-4, the J gene TRBJ1-3; no firm D call. Germline-derived CDR1 and CDR2 are SGHNT and YYREEE (reference sequence). The ends were cut back, 0 bases at V and 8 bases at J, with 9 bases in the middle. The CDR3 is made up of 13 amino acids. CDR3 sequence reads: CASSLASGDTIYF. CDR3 in DNA: TGTGCCAGCAGCTTGGCTAGCGGAGACACCATATATTTT. The full variable domain, its missing parts supplied by reference TRBV5-4 and TRBJ1-3, is ETGVTQSPTHLIKTRGQQVTLRCSSQSGHNTVSWYQQALGQGPQFIFQYYREEENGRGNFPPRFSGLQFPNYSSELNVNALELDDSALYLCASSLASGDTIYFGEGSWLTVV.

The chain links TRBV5-1 to TRBJ1-2; D gene ambiguous. This CDR3 is 15 amino acids long. Between the trimmed V and J ends, which lost 0 bases and 0 bases, there was a span of 9 bases. CDR1 and CDR2 (germline): SGHRS, YFSETQ. Here the CDR3 DNA reads TGCGCCAGCAGCTTGGGGCACAGTGCTAACTATGGCTACACCTTC. Protein sequence: CASSLGHSANYGYTF. Drawing the rest from reference TRBV5-1 and TRBJ1-2, the complete variable domain is KAGVTQTPRYLIKTRGQQVTLSCSPISGHRSVSWYQQTPGQGLQFLFEYFSETQRNKGNFPGRFSGRQFSNSRSEMNVSTLELGDSALYLCASSLGHSANYGYTFGSGTRLTVV.

This rearrangement joins TRBV5-1 to TRBJ2-3, with 10 bases that match TRBD2. This CDR3 has 18 amino acids. Trimming at V came to 0 bases and at J to 0 bases, leaving 7 bases not matched to a gene. The germline gives CDR1 SGHRS, CDR2 YFSETQ. The CDR3 loop is CASSLAISGGLSTDTQYF. CDR3 DNA: TGCGCCAGCAGCTTGGCCATTAGCGGGGGGTTGAGCACAGATACGCAGTATTTT.

The chain joins TRBV7-9 to TRBJ2-7; TRBD1 might be the D (5 bases). Germline CDR1 reads SEHNR; CDR2 reads FQNEAQ (reference sequence). The CDR3 consists of 12 residues. V dropped 1 base and J dropped 4 bases, with 5 bases sitting between them. CDR3 bases: TGTGCCAGCAGCTTAGGACAGTACGAGCAGTACTTC. As protein: CASSLGQYEQYF.

V usage is TRBV9 and J usage is TRBJ2-7, with D maybe TRBD1 (5 bases). The CDR3 is made up of 14 amino acids. Trimming pared 3 bases from V and 0 bases from J, leaving 10 bases between. Germline V CDR1 and CDR2: SGDLS, YYNGEE. In nucleotides, the CDR3 is TGTGCCAGCAGCGCCGACAGTCTCTCCTACGAGCAGTACTTC. It translates to CASSADSLSYEQYF.